A selection of T cell receptor beta chains follows, all from one sample in a study of T cell repertoires in cytomegalovirus infection. TCRdb re-called the reads through MiXCR, storing one row per CDR3 protein. The sample records hundreds of thousands of distinct CDR3 sequences, 20% to 25% being singletons. The sequencing input was CD8+ T cells from PBMCs. The receptor source for this set is a human donor in good health (CMV status not recorded). Some clones in this sample may be carry-over from other donors' samples. Each CDR3 is given with its conserved first and last residue. The D gene is left open where the match is weak. Some rows have no size entry. The others give once, few or many, or a class for an expanded clone.

few	NA	TRBV5-6	TRBJ2-1	CASSWGTGYNEQFF	TGTGCCAGCAGCTGGGGGACCGGCTACAATGAGCAGTTCTTC
many	NA	TRBV7-6	TRBJ2-5	CASSGDIYQETQYF	TGTGCCAGCAGCGGAGACATCTACCAGGAGACCCAGTACTTC
NA	NA	TRBV7-4	TRBJ2-1	CASSFGSASSGNEQFF	TGTGCCAGCAGCTTCGGCTCGGCCTCCTCGGGGAATGAGCAGTTCTTC
NA	NA	TRBV20-1	TRBJ1-3	CSARDLGSGNTIYF	TGCAGTGCTAGAGATCTCGGCTCTGGAAACACCATATATTTT
NA	NA	TRBV6-5	TRBJ1-4	CASSYQGIGEKLFF	TGTGCCAGCAGTTACCAGGGGATTGGGGAAAAACTGTTTTTT
many	NA	TRBV7-8	TRBJ2-3	CASSSQSLHTDTQYF	TGTGCCAGCAGCTCACAGAGTCTCCACACAGATACGCAGTATTTT
NA	NA	TRBV7-8	TRBJ1-2	CASTPEGFNNYGYTF	TGTGCCAGCACCCCCGAGGGGTTTAATAACTATGGCTACACCTTC
NA	NA	TRBV29-1	TRBJ2-4	CSVVKGGENIQYF	TGCAGCGTTGTCAAGGGTGGAGAAAACATTCAGTACTTC
NA	TRBD1	TRBV7-6	TRBJ2-3	CASNPGGASDTQYF	TGTGCCAGCAACCCAGGGGGCGCGTCAGATACGCAGTATTTT
many	NA	TRBV12-3/TRBV12-4	TRBJ2-1	CASLQGSSYNEQFF	TGTGCCAGCCTTCAGGGCAGCTCCTACAATGAGCAGTTCTTC
few	NA	TRBV28	TRBJ2-1	CASSLLLGNRDNEQFF	TGTGCCAGCAGTTTATTGCTGGGGAACAGAGACAATGAGCAGTTCTTC
NA	TRBD1	TRBV28	TRBJ1-1	CANSLQRTGVVLNTEAFF	TGTGCCAACAGTTTACAGAGAACAGGGGTAGTATTGAACACTGAAGCTTTCTTT
NA	TRBD1	TRBV23-1	TRBJ2-4	CAFTQGEELAKNIQYF	TGCGCCTTTACACAGGGGGAGGAGCTAGCCAAAAACATTCAGTACTTC
NA	NA	TRBV20-1	TRBJ2-7	CSAREYGGEQYF	TGCAGTGCTAGAGAATACGGTGGGGAGCAGTACTTC
many	NA	TRBV7-6	TRBJ2-3	CASSQAGGLGTDTQYF	TGTGCCAGCAGCCAAGCGGGCGGTCTCGGCACAGATACGCAGTATTTT
NA	NA	TRBV20-1	TRBJ1-2	CSATDGGYTF	TGCAGTGCCACGGACGGAGGCTACACCTTC
many	TRBD1	TRBV28	TRBJ2-5	CASRDRDRGGQTQYF	TGTGCCAGCAGAGACCGGGACAGGGGGGGCCAGACCCAGTACTTC
NA	NA	TRBV6-5	TRBJ2-4	CATLGGGPRGTKNIQYF	TGTGCCACTCTCGGTGGGGGGCCTAGGGGAACCAAAAACATTCAGTACTTC
NA	TRBD2	TRBV10-3	TRBJ2-2	CAITPGLAATGELFF	TGTGCCATCACCCCGGGACTAGCGGCCACCGGGGAGCTGTTTTTT
few	NA	TRBV6-4	TRBJ1-2	CASSDSGRGGYTF	TGTGCCAGCAGTGACTCGGGTCGGGGAGGCTACACCTTC
many	NA	TRBV20-1	TRBJ2-1	CSASRSGSGSYNEQFF	TGCAGTGCTAGTCGGTCCGGTAGCGGCTCCTACAATGAGCAGTTCTTC
NA	NA	TRBV6-6	TRBJ2-5	CASSSRDGGETQYF	TGTGCCAGCAGTTCCCGGGACGGTGGAGAGACCCAGTACTTC
NA	TRBD2	TRBV7-6	TRBJ2-3	CASSWGGGPTDTQYF	TGTGCCAGCAGCTGGGGCGGGGGTCCCACAGATACGCAGTATTTT
few	TRBD2	TRBV6-5	TRBJ2-5	CASSYSGSSGVETQYF	TGTGCCAGCAGTTACTCGGGGTCTAGCGGAGTGGAGACCCAGTACTTC
many	NA	TRBV7-2	TRBJ1-3	CASSSSRDISGNTIYF	TGTGCCAGCAGCTCGTCCCGGGACATCTCTGGAAACACCATATATTTT
many	NA	TRBV11-3	TRBJ2-1	CASSWGGLSSYNEQFF	TGTGCCAGCAGCTGGGGGGGCCTAAGCTCCTACAATGAGCAGTTCTTC
NA	NA	TRBV20-1	TRBJ1-2	CSASSTRDYGYTF	TGCAGTGCTTCATCGACTCGGGACTATGGCTACACCTTC
NA	NA	TRBV6-4	TRBJ2-3	CASSAQSTDTQYF	TGTGCCAGCAGTGCGCAAAGCACAGATACGCAGTATTTT
many	TRBD1	TRBV7-9	TRBJ2-2	CASSPRTGGELFF	TGTGCCAGCAGCCCGCGGACAGGCGGGGAGCTGTTTTTT
NA	NA	TRBV9	TRBJ1-1	CASSVKAYNTEAFF	TGTGCCAGCAGCGTAAAGGCGTACAACACTGAAGCTTTCTTT
NA	TRBD2	TRBV7-9	TRBJ2-5	CASLLGRGTETQYF	TGTGCCAGCCTTCTTGGGCGGGGGACGGAGACCCAGTACTTC
NA	TRBD1	TRBV29-1	TRBJ1-1	CSVVGGTGWAEAFF	TGCAGCGTTGTGGGGGGGACAGGATGGGCTGAAGCTTTCTTT
NA	TRBD1	TRBV29-1	TRBJ1-2	CSVRTGAIGPEIYTF	TGCAGCGTTCGGACAGGGGCCATCGGTCCCGAGATCTACACCTTC
many	NA	TRBV7-2	TRBJ2-3	CASSSTWASTDTQYF	TGTGCCAGCAGCTCCACATGGGCTAGCACAGATACGCAGTATTTT
NA	TRBD1	TRBV7-9	TRBJ2-7	CASSLASGNRGYEQYF	TGTGCCAGCAGCTTAGCGTCAGGAAACAGGGGCTACGAGCAGTACTTC
NA	TRBD1	TRBV7-4	TRBJ2-2	CASSSTGVVGGELFF	TGTGCCAGCAGCTCGACAGGGGTGGTTGGCGGGGAGCTGTTTTTT
NA	TRBD2	TRBV14	TRBJ2-5	CASSHRNPLASGGPWGAQYF	TGTGCCAGCAGCCACAGAAACCCCCTTGCGAGCGGGGGACCTTGGGGGGCCCAGTACTTC
many	NA	TRBV7-6	TRBJ2-1	CASSLKQGNEQFF	TGTGCCAGCAGCTTAAAGCAGGGGAATGAGCAGTTCTTC
many	NA	TRBV14	TRBJ2-2	CASSQDSGSYINTGELFF	TGTGCCAGCAGCCAAGATTCGGGCAGCTACATCAACACCGGGGAGCTGTTTTTT
NA	TRBD1	TRBV27	TRBJ2-1	CASSKTGVEQFF	TGTGCCAGCAGCAAGACAGGGGTTGAGCAGTTCTTC
NA	NA	TRBV28	TRBJ1-1	CASSTWEGGEAFF	TGTGCCAGCAGTACCTGGGAGGGGGGAGAAGCTTTCTTT
NA	NA	TRBV5-6	TRBJ2-3	CATLLGGFMDTQYF	TGTGCCACACTGCTGGGGGGATTCATGGATACGCAGTATTTT
NA	TRBD1	TRBV6-2/TRBV6-3	TRBJ1-2	CASSSAYGQGPGYTF	TGTGCCAGCTCTTCGGCGTATGGACAGGGGCCTGGCTACACCTTC
few	NA	TRBV5-5	TRBJ1-1	CASSFRREAEAFF	TGTGCCAGCAGCTTTCGAAGGGAGGCTGAAGCTTTCTTT
NA	TRBD1	TRBV7-3	TRBJ2-1	CASSLDRGGSYNEQFF	TGTGCCAGCAGCTTGGACAGGGGAGGCTCCTACAATGAGCAGTTCTTC
NA	TRBD1	TRBV7-6	TRBJ2-5	CASSPGQAGSLYQETQYF	TGTGCCAGCAGCCCCGGACAGGCCGGATCACTATACCAAGAGACCCAGTACTTC
few	NA	TRBV29-1	TRBJ2-3	CSVHSGDTQYF	TGCAGCGTTCATAGCGGAGATACGCAGTATTTT